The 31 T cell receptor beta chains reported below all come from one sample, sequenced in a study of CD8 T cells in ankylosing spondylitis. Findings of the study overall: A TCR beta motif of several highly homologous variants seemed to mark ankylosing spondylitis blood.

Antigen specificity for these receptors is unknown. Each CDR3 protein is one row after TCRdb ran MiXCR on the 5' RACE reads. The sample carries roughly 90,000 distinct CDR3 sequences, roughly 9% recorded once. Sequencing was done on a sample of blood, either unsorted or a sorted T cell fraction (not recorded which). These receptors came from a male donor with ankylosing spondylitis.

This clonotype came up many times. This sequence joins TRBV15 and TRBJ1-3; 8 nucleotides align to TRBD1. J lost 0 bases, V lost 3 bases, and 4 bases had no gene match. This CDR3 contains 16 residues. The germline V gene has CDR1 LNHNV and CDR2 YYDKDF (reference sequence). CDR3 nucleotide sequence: TGTGCCACCAGCAGCGGACAGGGAATCTCTGGAAACACCATATATTTT. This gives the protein CATSSGQGISGNTIYF.

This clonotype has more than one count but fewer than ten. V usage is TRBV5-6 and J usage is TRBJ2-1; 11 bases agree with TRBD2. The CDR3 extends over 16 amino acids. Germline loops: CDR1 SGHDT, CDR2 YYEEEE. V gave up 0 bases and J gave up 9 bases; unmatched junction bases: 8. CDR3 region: CASSLGLAGYYSEQFF. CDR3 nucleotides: TGTGCCAGCAGCTTGGGACTAGCGGGATATTATAGTGAGCAGTTCTTC.

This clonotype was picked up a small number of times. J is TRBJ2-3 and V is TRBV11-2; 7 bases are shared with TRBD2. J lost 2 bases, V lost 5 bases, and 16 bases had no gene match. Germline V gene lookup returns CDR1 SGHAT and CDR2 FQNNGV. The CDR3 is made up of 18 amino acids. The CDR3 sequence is CASSPFYVSGGPTDTQYF. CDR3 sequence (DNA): TGTGCCAGCAGCCCCTTCTATGTGTCGGGGGGTCCCACAGATACGCAGTATTTT. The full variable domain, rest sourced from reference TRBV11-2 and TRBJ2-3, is EAGVAQSPRYKIIEKRQSVAFWCNPISGHATLYWYQQILGQGPKLLIQFQNNGVVDDSQLPKDRFSAERLKGVDSTLKIQPAKLEDSAVYLCASSPFYVSGGPTDTQYFGPGTRLTVL.

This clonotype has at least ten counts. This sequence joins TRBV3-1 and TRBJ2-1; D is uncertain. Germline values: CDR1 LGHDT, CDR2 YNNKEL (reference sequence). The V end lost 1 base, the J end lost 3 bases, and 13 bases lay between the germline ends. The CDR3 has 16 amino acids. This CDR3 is CASSQARSLGYNEQFF. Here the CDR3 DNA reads TGTGCCAGCAGCCAAGCTCGGTCCCTAGGCTACAATGAGCAGTTCTTC.

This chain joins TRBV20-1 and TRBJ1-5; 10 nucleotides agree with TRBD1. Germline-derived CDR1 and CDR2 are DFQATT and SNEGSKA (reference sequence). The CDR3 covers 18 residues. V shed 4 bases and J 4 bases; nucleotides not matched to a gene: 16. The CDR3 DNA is TGCAGTGCTACCGAGGGACAGGGGCAGGCCCCAGAGAATCAGCCCCAGCATTTT. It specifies CSATEGQGQAPENQPQHF.

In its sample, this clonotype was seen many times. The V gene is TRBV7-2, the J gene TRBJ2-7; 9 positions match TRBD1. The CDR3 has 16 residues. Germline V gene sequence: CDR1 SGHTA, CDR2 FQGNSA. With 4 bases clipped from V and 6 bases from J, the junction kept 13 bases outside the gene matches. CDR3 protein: CASSYWTGAHQREQYF. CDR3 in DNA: TGTGCCAGCAGCTATTGGACAGGGGCCCATCAGCGCGAGCAGTACTTC.

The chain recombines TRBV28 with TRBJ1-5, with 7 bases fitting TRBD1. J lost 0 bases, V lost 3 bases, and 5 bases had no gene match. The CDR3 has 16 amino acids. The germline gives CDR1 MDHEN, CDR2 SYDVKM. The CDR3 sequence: CASSLVTGASNQPQHF. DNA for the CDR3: TGTGCCAGCAGTTTGGTCACAGGGGCTAGCAATCAGCCCCAGCATTTT.

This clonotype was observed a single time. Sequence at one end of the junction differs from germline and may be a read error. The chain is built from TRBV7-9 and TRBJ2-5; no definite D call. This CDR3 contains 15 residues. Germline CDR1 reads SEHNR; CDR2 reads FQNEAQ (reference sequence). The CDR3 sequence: CASSLLGKTQEAQYF. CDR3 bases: TGTGCCAGCAGCTTACTTGGGAAAACCCAAGAGGCCCAGTACTTC.

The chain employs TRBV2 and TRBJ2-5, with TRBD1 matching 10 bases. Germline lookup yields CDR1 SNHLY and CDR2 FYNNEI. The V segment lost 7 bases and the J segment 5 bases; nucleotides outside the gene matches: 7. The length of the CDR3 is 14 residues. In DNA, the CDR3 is TGTGCCAGCACCGACAGGGGGCGCGATGAGACCCAGTACTTC. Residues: CASTDRGRDETQYF.

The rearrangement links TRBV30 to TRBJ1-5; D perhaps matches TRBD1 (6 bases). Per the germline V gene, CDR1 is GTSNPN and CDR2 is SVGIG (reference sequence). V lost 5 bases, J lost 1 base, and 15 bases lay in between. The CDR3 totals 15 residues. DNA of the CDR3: TGTGCCTGGGAGACTCAGGGGTTAAGCAATCAGCCCCAGCATTTT. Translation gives CAWETQGLSNQPQHF.

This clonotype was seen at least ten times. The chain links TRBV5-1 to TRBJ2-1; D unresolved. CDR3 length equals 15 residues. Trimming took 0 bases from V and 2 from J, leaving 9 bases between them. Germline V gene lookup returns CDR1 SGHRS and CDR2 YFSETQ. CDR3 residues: CASSLETDPYNEQFF. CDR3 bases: TGCGCCAGCAGCTTGGAAACCGATCCCTACAATGAGCAGTTCTTC. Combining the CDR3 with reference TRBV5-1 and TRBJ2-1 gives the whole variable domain KAGVTQTPRYLIKTRGQQVTLSCSPISGHRSVSWYQQTPGQGLQFLFEYFSETQRNKGNFPGRFSGRQFSNSRSEMNVSTLELGDSALYLCASSLETDPYNEQFFGPGTRLTVL.

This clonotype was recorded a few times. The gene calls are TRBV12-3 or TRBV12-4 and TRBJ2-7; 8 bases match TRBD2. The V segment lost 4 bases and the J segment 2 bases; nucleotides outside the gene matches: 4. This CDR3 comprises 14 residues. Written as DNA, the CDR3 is TGTGCCAGCAGTTCCGCGGGACTAGCCTACGAGCAGTACGTC. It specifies CASSSAGLAYEQYV.

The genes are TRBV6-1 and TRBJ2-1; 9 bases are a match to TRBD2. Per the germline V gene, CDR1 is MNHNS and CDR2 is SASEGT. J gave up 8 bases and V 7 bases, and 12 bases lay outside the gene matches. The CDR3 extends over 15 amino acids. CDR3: CASTISGGPLDEQFF. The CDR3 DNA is TGTGCCAGCACCATTAGCGGGGGCCCTTTGGATGAGCAGTTCTTC.

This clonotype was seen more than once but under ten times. The CDR3 bases are TGTGCCAGCAGCTTAGCTGCAGGGCGGAGGACAGATACGCAGTATTTT. The encoded protein is CASSLAAGRRTDTQYF. The chain employs TRBV7-6 and TRBJ2-3; the D call may be TRBD1 or TRBD2 (5 bases each). Germline V gene sequence: CDR1 SGHVS, CDR2 FNYEAQ. This CDR3 spans 16 amino acids. The V and J ends lost 0 bases and 3 bases respectively, with 13 bases between them.

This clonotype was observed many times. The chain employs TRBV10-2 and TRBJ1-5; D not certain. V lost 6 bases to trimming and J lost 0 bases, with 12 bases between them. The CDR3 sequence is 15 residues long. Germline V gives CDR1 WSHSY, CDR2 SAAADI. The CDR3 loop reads CASSDDIDSNQPQHF. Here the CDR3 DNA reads TGCGCCAGCAGCGACGACATCGATAGCAATCAGCCCCAGCATTTT.

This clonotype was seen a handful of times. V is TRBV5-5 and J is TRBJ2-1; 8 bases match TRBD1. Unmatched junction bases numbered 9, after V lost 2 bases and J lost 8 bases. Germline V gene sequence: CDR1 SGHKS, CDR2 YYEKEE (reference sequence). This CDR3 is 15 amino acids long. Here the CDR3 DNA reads TGTGCCAGCAGCTTATCAGGGGGCACAGGATATGAGCAGTTCTTC. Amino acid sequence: CASSLSGGTGYEQFF.

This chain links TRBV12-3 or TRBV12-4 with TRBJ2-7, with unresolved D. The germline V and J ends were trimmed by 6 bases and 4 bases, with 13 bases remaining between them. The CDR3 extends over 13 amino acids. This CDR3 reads CASSPGSFYEQYV. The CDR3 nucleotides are TGTGCCAGCAGCCCCGGATCTTTTTACGAGCAGTACGTC.

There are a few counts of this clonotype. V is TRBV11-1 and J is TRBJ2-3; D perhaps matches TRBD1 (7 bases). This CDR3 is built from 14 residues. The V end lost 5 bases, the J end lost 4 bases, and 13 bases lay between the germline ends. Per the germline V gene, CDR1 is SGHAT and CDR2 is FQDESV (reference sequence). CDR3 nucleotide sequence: TGTGCCAGCAGCCCTGGAGGGGGCCCAGATACGCAGTATTTT. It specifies CASSPGGGPDTQYF.

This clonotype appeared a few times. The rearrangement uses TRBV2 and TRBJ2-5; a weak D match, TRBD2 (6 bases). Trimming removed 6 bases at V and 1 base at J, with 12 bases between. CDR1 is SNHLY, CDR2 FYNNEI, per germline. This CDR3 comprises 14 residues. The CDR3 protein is CASRFVGLQETQYF. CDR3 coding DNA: TGTGCCAGCAGATTCGTGGGACTCCAAGAGACCCAGTACTTC.

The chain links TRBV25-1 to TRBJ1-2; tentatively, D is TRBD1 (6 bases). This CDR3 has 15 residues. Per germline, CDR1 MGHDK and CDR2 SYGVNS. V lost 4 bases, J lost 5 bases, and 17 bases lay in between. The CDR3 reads CASSAPRGPSYGYTF. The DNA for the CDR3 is TGTGCCAGCAGTGCCCCCAGGGGCCCGTCGTATGGCTACACCTTC.

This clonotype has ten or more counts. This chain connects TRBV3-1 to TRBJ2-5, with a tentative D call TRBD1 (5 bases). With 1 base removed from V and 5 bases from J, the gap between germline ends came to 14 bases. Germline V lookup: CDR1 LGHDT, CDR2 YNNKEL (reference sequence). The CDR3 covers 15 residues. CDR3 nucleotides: TGTGCCAGCAGCCAAGTGGATGGGGCGTGGGAGACCCAGTACTTC. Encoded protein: CASSQVDGAWETQYF.

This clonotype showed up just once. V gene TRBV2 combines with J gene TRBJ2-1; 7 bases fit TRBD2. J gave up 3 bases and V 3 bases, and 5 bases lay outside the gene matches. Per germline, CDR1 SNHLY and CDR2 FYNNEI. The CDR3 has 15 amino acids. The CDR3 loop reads CASSERGSGYNEQFF. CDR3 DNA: TGTGCCAGCAGTGAGCGCGGGAGTGGCTACAATGAGCAGTTCTTC.

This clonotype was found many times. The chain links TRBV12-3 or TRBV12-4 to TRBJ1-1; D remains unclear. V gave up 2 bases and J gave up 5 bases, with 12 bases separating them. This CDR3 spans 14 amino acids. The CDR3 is CASSLMGWATEAFF. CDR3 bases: TGTGCCAGCAGTTTAATGGGATGGGCAACTGAAGCTTTCTTT.

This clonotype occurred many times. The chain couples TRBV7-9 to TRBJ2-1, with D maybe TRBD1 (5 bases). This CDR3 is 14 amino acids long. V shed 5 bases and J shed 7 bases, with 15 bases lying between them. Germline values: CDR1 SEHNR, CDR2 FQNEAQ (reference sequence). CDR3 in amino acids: CASSARQGANEQFF. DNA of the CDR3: TGTGCCAGCAGCGCCCGACAAGGGGCGAATGAGCAGTTCTTC.

In nucleotides, the CDR3 is TGTGCCAGCAGCCAAGGGACTACCTACGAGCAGTACGTC. Residues: CASSQGTTYEQYV. This chain uses TRBV7-8 with TRBJ2-7, with 7 bases lining up with TRBD2. Germline V gene sequence: CDR1 SGHVS, CDR2 FQNEAQ. V gave up 5 bases and J gave up 2 bases; unmatched junction bases: 3. This CDR3 contains 13 residues.

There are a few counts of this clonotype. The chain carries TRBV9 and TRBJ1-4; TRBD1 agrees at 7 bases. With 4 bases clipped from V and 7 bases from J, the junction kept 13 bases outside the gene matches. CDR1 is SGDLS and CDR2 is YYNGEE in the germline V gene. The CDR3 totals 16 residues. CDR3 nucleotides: TGTGCCAGCAGCTCCCGAGACCAGGGGGGAGCTGAAAAACTGTTTTTT. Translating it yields CASSSRDQGGAEKLFF.

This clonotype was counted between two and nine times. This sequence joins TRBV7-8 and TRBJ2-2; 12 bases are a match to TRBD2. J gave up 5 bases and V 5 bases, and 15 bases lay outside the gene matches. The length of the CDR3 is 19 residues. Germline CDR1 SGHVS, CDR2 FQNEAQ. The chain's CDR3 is CASSLRTSGKSHVTGELFF. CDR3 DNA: TGTGCCAGCAGCCTTCGGACTAGCGGGAAGTCCCATGTAACCGGGGAGCTGTTTTTT.

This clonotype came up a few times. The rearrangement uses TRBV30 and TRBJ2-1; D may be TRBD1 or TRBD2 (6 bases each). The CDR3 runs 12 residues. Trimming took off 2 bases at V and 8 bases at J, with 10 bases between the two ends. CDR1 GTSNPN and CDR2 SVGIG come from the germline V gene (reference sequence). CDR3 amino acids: CAWSMGGHEQFF. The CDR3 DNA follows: TGTGCCTGGAGTATGGGGGGCCATGAGCAGTTCTTC.

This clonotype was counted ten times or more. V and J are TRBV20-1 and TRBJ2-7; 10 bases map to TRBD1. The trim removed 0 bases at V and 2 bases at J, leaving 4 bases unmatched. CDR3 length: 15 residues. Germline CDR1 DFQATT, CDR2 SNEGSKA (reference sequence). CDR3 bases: TGCAGTGCTAGAGATTTGGGGACAGGGGCCTACGAGCAGTACTTC. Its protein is CSARDLGTGAYEQYF.

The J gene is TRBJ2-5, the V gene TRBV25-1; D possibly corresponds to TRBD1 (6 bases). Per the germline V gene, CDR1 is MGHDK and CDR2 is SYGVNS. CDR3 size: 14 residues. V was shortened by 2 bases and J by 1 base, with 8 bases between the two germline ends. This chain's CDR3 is CASSEGRGQETQYF. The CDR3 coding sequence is TGTGCCAGCAGTGAAGGCAGGGGCCAAGAGACCCAGTACTTC.

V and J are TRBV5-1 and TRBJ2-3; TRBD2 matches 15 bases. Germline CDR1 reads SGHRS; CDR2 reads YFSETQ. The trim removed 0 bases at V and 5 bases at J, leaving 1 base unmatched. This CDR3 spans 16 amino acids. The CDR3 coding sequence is TGCGCCAGCAGCTTGGAGGGACTAGCGGGAGGAGATACGCAGTATTTT. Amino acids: CASSLEGLAGGDTQYF. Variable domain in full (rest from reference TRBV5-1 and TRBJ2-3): KAGVTQTPRYLIKTRGQQVTLSCSPISGHRSVSWYQQTPGQGLQFLFEYFSETQRNKGNFPGRFSGRQFSNSRSEMNVSTLELGDSALYLCASSLEGLAGGDTQYFGPGTRLTVL.